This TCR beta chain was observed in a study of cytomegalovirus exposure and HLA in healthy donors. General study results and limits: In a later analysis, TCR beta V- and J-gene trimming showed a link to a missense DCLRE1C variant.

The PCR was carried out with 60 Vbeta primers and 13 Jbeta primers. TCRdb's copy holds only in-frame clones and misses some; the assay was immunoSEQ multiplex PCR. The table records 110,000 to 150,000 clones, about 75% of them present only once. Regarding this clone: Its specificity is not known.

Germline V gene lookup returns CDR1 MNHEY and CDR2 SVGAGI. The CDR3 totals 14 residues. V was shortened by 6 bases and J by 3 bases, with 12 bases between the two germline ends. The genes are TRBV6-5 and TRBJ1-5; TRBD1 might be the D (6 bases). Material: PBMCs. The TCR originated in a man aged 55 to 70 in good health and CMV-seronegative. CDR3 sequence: CASSRGQPNQPQHF. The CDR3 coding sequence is TGTGCCAGCAGCCGAGGACAGCCCAATCAGCCCCAGCATTTT.